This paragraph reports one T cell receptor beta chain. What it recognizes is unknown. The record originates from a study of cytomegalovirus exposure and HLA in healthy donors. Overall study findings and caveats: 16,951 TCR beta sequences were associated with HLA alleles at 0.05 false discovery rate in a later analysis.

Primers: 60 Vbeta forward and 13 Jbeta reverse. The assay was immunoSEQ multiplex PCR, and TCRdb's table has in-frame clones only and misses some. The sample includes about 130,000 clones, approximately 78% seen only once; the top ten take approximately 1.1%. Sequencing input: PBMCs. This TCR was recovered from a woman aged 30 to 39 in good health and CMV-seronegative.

The chain's CDR3 is CAWRGRETGYTGELFF. The DNA of the CDR3 is TGTGCCTGGAGGGGGCGCGAGACAGGATACACCGGGGAGCTGTTTTTT. This chain uses TRBV30 with TRBJ2-2, with D possibly being TRBD1 (6 bases). Trimming removed 3 bases at V and 3 bases at J, with 17 bases between. Germline V gene sequence: CDR1 GTSNPN, CDR2 SVGIG (reference sequence). The CDR3 is made up of 16 amino acids.